The sequence of this T cell receptor beta chain was determined in a study of cytomegalovirus exposure and HLA in healthy donors. This clone was found a few times. No antigen is known for it. Healthy donors of bone marrow made up the group. PCR primers comprised 60 Vbeta and 13 Jbeta primers. TCRdb keeps only in-frame clones here, not all; method: immunoSEQ multiplex PCR. This sample carries 120,000 to 150,000 clones, roughly 80% of them seen once, and the ten largest clones take about 4.3%. Study results and caveats: Some V segments could not be told apart, so they were left out, TRBV6-2 and TRBV6-3 among them.

CDR3 length: 15 amino acids. The V and J ends lost 6 bases and 0 bases respectively, with 11 bases between them. Germline V gives CDR1 MNHEY, CDR2 SMNVEV (reference sequence). This receptor was identified in a woman aged 40 to 55 in good health and CMV-seropositive. The chain carries TRBV27 and TRBJ1-4, with no clear D. The specimen sequenced was PBMCs. In DNA, the CDR3 is TGTGCCAGCAGGGCGGGCGCCGCAACTAATGAAAAACTGTTTTTT. This translates into CASRAGAATNEKLFF. Variable domain in full (rest from reference TRBV27 and TRBJ1-4): EAQVTQNPRYLITVTGKKLTVTCSQNMNHEYMSWYRQDPGLGLRQIYYSMNVEVTDKGDVPEGYKVSRKEKRNFPLILESPSPNQTSLYFCASRAGAATNEKLFFGSGTQLSVL.